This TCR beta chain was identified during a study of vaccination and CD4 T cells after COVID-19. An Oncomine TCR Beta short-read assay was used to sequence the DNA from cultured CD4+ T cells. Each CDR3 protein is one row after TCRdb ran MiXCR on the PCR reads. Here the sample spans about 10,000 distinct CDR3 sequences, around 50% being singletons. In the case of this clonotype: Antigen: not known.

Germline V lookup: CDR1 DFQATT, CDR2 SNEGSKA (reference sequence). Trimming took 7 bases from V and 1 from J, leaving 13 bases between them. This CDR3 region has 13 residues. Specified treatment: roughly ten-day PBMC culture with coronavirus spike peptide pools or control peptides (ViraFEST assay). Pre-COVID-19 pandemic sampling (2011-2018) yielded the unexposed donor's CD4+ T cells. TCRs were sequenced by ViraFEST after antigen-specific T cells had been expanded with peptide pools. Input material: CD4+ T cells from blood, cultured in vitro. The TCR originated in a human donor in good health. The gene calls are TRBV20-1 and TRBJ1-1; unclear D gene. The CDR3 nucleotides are TGCAGTGGGGTAAGGCCGGCGAACACTGAAGCTTTCTTT. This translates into CSGVRPANTEAFF.